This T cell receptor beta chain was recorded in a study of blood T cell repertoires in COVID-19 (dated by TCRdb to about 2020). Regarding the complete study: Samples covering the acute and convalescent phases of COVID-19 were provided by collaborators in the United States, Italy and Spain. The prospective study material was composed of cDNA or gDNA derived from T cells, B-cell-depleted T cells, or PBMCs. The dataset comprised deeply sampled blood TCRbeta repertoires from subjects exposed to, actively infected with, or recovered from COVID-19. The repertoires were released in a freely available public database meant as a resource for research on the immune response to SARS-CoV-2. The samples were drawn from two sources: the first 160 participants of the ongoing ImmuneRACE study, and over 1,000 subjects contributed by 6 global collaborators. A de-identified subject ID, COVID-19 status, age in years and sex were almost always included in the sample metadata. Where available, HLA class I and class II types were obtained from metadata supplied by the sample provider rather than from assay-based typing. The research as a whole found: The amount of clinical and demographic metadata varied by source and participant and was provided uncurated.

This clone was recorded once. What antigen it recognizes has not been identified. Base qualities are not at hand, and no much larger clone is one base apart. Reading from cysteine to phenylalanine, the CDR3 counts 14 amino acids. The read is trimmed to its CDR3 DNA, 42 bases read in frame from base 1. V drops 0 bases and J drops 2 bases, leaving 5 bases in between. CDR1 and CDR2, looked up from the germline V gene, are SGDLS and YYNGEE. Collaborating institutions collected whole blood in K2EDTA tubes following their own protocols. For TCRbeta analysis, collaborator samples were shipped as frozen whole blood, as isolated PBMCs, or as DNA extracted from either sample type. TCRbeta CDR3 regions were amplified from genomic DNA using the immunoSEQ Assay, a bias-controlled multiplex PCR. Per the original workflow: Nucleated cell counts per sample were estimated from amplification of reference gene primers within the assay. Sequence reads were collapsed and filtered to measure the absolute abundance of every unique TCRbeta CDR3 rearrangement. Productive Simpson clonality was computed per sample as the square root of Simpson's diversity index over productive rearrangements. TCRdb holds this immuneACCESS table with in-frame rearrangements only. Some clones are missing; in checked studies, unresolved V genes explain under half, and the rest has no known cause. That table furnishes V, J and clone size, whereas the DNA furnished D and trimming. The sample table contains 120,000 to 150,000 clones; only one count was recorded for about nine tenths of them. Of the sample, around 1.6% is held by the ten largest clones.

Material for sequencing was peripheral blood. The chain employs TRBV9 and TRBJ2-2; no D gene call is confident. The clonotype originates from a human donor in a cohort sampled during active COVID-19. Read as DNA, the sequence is TGTGCCAGCAGCGTAGCATCCAACACCGGGGAGCTGTTTTTT. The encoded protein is CASSVASNTGELFF. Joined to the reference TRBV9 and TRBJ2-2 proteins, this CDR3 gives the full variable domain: DSGVTQTPKHLITATGQRVTLRCSPRSGDLSVYWYQQSLDQGLQFLIQYYNGEERAKGNILERFSAQQFPDLHSELNLSSLELGDSALYFCASSVASNTGELFFGEGSRLTVL.